This T cell receptor beta chain was sequenced in a study of blood T cell repertoires in COVID-19. Study as a whole: Whether acute or convalescent, the COVID-19 samples came from the United States, Italy and Spain. T cells, B-cell-depleted T cells, or PBMCs supplied cDNA or gDNA.

Remarks on this clone: The same CDR3 also results from other DNA sequences found in this sample.

Authors' data handling: Estimated nucleated cell counts came from reference gene primer amplification. Sequenced by immunoSEQ multiplex PCR; TCRdb stores in-frame clones only, minus some. The DNA gave D and trimming, while V, J and clone size come from that table. The sample lists around 310,000 clones; roughly 90% were seen once. The material sequenced was peripheral blood. The TCR originated in a woman in her forties or fifties with active or convalescent COVID-19.

DNA of the CDR3: TGTGCCAGCAGCCCCAGCTCCTACAATGAGCAGTTCTTC. This sequence encodes CASSPSSYNEQFF. The genes are TRBV7-2 and TRBJ2-1; D not certain. CDR3 length: 13 amino acids. In germline, CDR1 is SGHTA, CDR2 FQGNSA. Trimming pared 5 bases from V and 0 bases from J, leaving 5 bases between. The full variable domain, with the rest looked up from reference TRBV7-2 and TRBJ2-1, is GAGVSQSPSNKVTEKGKDVELRCDPISGHTALYWYRQSLGQGLEFLIYFQGNSAPDKSGLPSDRFSAERTGGSVSTLTIQRTQQEDSAVYLCASSPSSYNEQFFGPGTRLTVL.